A single sample gave rise to the 32 T cell receptor beta chains below, sequenced in a study of beta chain features in type 1 diabetes listed by TCRdb under 2018. The method behind the library was the immunoSEQ multiplex PCR assay. The High Capacity cDNA Reverse Transcription Kit was used to reverse transcribe all of the isolated RNA, meaning that expressed TCRB transcripts were what got sequenced. The clones in this table, taken by TCRdb from immuneACCESS, are in-frame only. Not every clone is retained; where verified, under half of the shortfall comes from an unresolved V gene, and the cause of the rest is unknown. Present in this sample are 35,000 or so clones, 64% of which were seen just once. The top ten clones comprise roughly 2% of the sample. The specimen was Tregs from blood. The label giving this sample's cell subset or site can be read as: regulatory CD4+ T cells. These receptors were obtained from a woman in her twenties or thirties in good health.

This clone has just a few counts. This chain joins TRBV7-2 and TRBJ2-3; 7 bases match TRBD2. CDR3 length: 13 residues. The V segment lost 11 bases and the J segment 8 bases; nucleotides outside the gene matches: 13. In germline, CDR1 is SGHTA, CDR2 FQGNSA. The CDR3 here is CASQVGGPSTQYF. The CDR3, as DNA: TGTGCCTCCCAGGTGGGAGGGCCTTCTACGCAGTATTTT.

V usage is TRBV7-8 and J usage is TRBJ2-5, with D possibly being TRBD2 (5 bases). Trimming took off 5 bases at V and 2 bases at J, with 15 bases between the two ends. From germline, CDR1 is SGHVS and CDR2 FQNEAQ. The CDR3 totals 15 residues. The DNA for the CDR3 is TGTGCCAGCAGCGCCGACTCGGGGATACAAGAGACCCAGTACTTC. It specifies CASSADSGIQETQYF.

The J gene is TRBJ2-1, the V gene TRBV6-5; 7 positions agree with TRBD1. The CDR3 loop spans 16 amino acids. The V segment lost 4 bases and the J segment 9 bases; nucleotides outside the gene matches: 15. CDR1 and CDR2 from the germline V gene are MNHEY and SVGAGI. DNA of the CDR3: TGTGCCAGCAGTTTTCGACAGGGCCCCCGTTTCGGTGAGCAGTTCTTC. It is translated as CASSFRQGPRFGEQFF.

The chain has TRBV6-6 and TRBJ1-1, with D maybe TRBD1 (5 bases). Germline lookup yields CDR1 MNHNY and CDR2 SVGAGI (reference sequence). V was cut by 5 bases and J by 7 bases, with 14 bases left in between. The CDR3 contains 13 residues. The CDR3 DNA is TGTGCCAGCAGTGACGGGGGGTCGGGTGAAGCTTTCTTT. It encodes CASSDGGSGEAFF.

This clone came up a few times. J is TRBJ2-3 and V is TRBV28; D is unresolved. The CDR3 is 12 residues long. Germline V CDR1 and CDR2: MDHEN, SYDVKM. V was cut by 7 bases and J by 2 bases, with 7 bases left in between. Here the CDR3 reads CASKEFTDTQYF. CDR3 nucleotides: TGTGCCAGCAAAGAGTTCACAGATACGCAGTATTTT.

The rearrangement links TRBV6-5 to TRBJ2-3, with D possibly being TRBD2 (5 bases). CDR3 size: 14 residues. Germline CDR1 is MNHEY and CDR2 is SVGAGI. V was clipped by 6 bases and J by 0 bases, with 10 bases between them. The chain's CDR3 is CASSRGLSTDTQYF. In nucleotides, the CDR3 is TGTGCCAGCAGCCGCGGGTTGAGCACAGATACGCAGTATTTT.

This rearrangement joins TRBV13 to TRBJ2-1, with 8 nucleotides matching TRBD1. The CDR3 extends over 16 amino acids. V dropped 5 bases and J dropped 2; count of bases not matched to a gene: 8. Germline loops: CDR1 PRHDT, CDR2 FYEKMQ (reference sequence). CDR3 nucleotide sequence: TGTGCCAGCAGCAACAGGGGGGTCCCCACCTACAATGAGCAGTTCTTC. This gives the protein CASSNRGVPTYNEQFF.

The chain employs TRBV7-9 and TRBJ2-5, with D maybe TRBD1 (6 bases). The DNA end favors TRBJ2-7, so the J call may be wrong. The length of the CDR3 is 16 residues. Germline values: CDR1 SEHNR, CDR2 FQNEAQ (reference sequence). In nucleotides, the CDR3 is TGTGCCAGCAGCTTAGGTATCACAGGGAGCTCCTACGAGCAGTACTTC. This sequence encodes CASSLGITGSSYEQYF.

The genes are TRBV5-5 and TRBJ2-7; 8 bases fit TRBD2. The germline V gene encodes CDR1 SGHKS and CDR2 YYEKEE (reference sequence). V lost 1 base, J lost 6 bases, and 12 bases stayed unmatched. This CDR3 region has 16 residues. CDR3 DNA sequence: TGTGCCAGCAGCTTGAGAGGGATAGCGGGACGGGTCGAGCAGTACTTC. Translated, it gives CASSLRGIAGRVEQYF. The whole variable domain, filled in from reference TRBV5-5 and TRBJ2-7, reads DAGVTQSPTHLIKTRGQQVTLRCSPISGHKSVSWYQQVLGQGPQFIFQYYEKEERGRGNFPDRFSARQFPNYSSELNVNALLLGDSALYLCASSLRGIAGRVEQYFGPGTRLTVT.

This clone was counted between two and nine times. This chain connects TRBV10-3 to TRBJ2-3, with D hard to call. V was cut by 4 bases and J by 6 bases, with 5 bases left in between. Looked up from germline, CDR1 is ENHRY and CDR2 is SYGVKD. CDR3 length: 11 residues. CDR3 nucleotide sequence: TGTGCCATCAGTGGGCCGGATACGCAGTATTTT. Translating it yields CAISGPDTQYF.

The J gene is TRBJ2-5, the V gene TRBV29-1, with D possibly matching TRBD1 (6 bases). The V end was cut by 2 bases, the J end by 7 bases, with 17 bases between. The CDR3 totals 14 residues. Germline V gene lookup returns CDR1 SQVTM and CDR2 ANQGSEA. CDR3 loop: CSVETTGHSRTQYF. Here the CDR3 DNA reads TGCAGCGTTGAAACCACGGGACACTCTAGGACCCAGTACTTC.

The CDR3 protein is CASSRVSYEQYF. CDR3 nucleotides: TGTGCCAGCAGCCGCGTCTCCTACGAGCAGTACTTC. The rearrangement links TRBV11-2 to TRBJ2-7, with unresolved D. The CDR3 is 12 residues long. The V end lost 5 bases, the J end lost 0 bases, and 5 bases lay between the germline ends. Germline V lookup: CDR1 SGHAT, CDR2 FQNNGV.

The chain's CDR3 is CASSSSGISNEQFF. The CDR3 DNA is TGCGCCAGCAGCAGTAGCGGGATATCCAATGAGCAGTTCTTC. The chain combines TRBV5-1 with TRBJ2-1; TRBD2 agrees at 8 bases. Germline V gene data show CDR1 as SGHRS and CDR2 as YFSETQ. CDR3 size: 14 residues. Trimming at V came to 4 bases and at J to 6 bases, leaving 6 bases not matched to a gene.

The chain employs TRBV29-1 and TRBJ2-2; D gene ambiguous. The germline CDR1 and CDR2 sequences are SQVTM and ANQGSEA. The V end lost 6 bases, the J end lost 1 base, and 6 bases lay between the germline ends. The CDR3 spans 12 residues. CDR3 DNA: TGCAGCGTCGGTGAGAACACCGGGGAGCTGTTTTTT. Translation: CSVGENTGELFF.

This rearrangement joins TRBV29-1 to TRBJ2-5; possible D gene TRBD1, 5 bases. Gene TRBJ2-7 matches the end of the DNA better, so the J call may be wrong. Looked up from germline, CDR1 is SQVTM and CDR2 is ANQGSEA. The CDR3 runs to 12 residues. CDR3 amino acids: CSATQGGYEQYF. The CDR3, as DNA: TGCAGCGCCACCCAGGGCGGCTACGAGCAGTACTTC.

The V and J genes are TRBV20-1 and TRBJ1-5; D unclear. The CDR3 has 10 amino acids. Germline assignment: CDR1 DFQATT and CDR2 SNEGSKA (reference sequence). The germline V and J ends were trimmed by 5 bases and 15 bases, with 14 bases remaining between them. The CDR3 DNA reads as TGCAGTGCTTTTCTGGGAGTTTGGCATTTT. Its protein product is CSAFLGVWHF.

The J gene is TRBJ2-1, the V gene TRBV21-1; no check of the table's D call, TRBD2, against the DNA was made. TRBV21-1 represents a pseudogene. This CDR3 is built from 18 residues. CDR3 in DNA: TGTGCCAGCAAAAAAAGGGGGAACGGACTAGCGGGAGGTAATGAGCAGTTCTTC. Protein sequence: CASKKRGNGLAGGNEQFF.

The chain has TRBV19 and TRBJ2-1, with a possible D match to TRBD2 (6 bases). Trimming stripped 2 bases from V and 7 bases from J, with 9 bases between. Germline CDR1 and CDR2: LNHDA and SQIVND (reference sequence). The CDR3 has 13 residues. This chain's CDR3 is CASSISGRNEQFF. As DNA, the CDR3 is TGTGCCAGTAGTATATCCGGGAGAAATGAGCAGTTCTTC.

This clone was seen a handful of times. The chain combines TRBV7-2 with TRBJ1-2, with TRBD1 as a possible D gene (5 bases). The V end lost 1 base, the J end lost 8 bases, and 23 bases lay between the germline ends. This CDR3 contains 17 residues. CDR1 and CDR2 from the germline V gene are SGHTA and FQGNSA. CDR3 loop: CASSLGGAGSTSRGYTF. CDR3 in DNA: TGTGCCAGCAGCTTAGGCGGGGCGGGGTCTACCTCAAGGGGCTACACCTTC.

Comments on this clone: Mismatch with germline at one junction end may stem from a read error. The genes are TRBV7-2 and TRBJ2-7, with 8 nucleotides matching TRBD2. The germline V gene encodes CDR1 SGHTA and CDR2 FQGNSA. The CDR3 has 15 amino acids. CDR3 sequence: CASSLGIAGPYEQYF. Here the CDR3 DNA reads TGTGCCAGCAGCTTAGGAATAGCGGGACCCTATGAGCAGTACTTC.

This chain joins TRBV7-9 and TRBJ2-7; D ambiguous. This CDR3 is 14 amino acids long. The V end lost 1 base, the J end lost 0 bases, and 7 bases lay between the germline ends. Germline values: CDR1 SEHNR, CDR2 FQNEAQ (reference sequence). The CDR3 sequence is CASSLDINSYEQYF. CDR3 nucleotides: TGTGCCAGCAGCTTAGACATCAACTCCTACGAGCAGTACTTC.

The V call is TRBV7-9, the J call TRBJ2-2, with TRBD1 matching over 7 bases. V shed 5 bases, J shed 3 bases, and the junction held 12 bases outside the gene matches. Per germline, CDR1 SEHNR and CDR2 FQNEAQ (reference sequence). This CDR3 is built from 17 residues. The CDR3 reads CASSEWPRDSDTGELFF. The CDR3 nucleotides read TGTGCCAGCAGCGAATGGCCCCGGGACAGTGACACCGGGGAGCTGTTTTTT.

The chain carries TRBV30 and TRBJ2-1, with unresolved D. The CDR3 loop spans 11 amino acids. Germline V gene data show CDR1 as GTSNPN and CDR2 as SVGIG (reference sequence). V shed 6 bases and J shed 5 bases, with 8 bases lying between them. DNA for the CDR3: TGTGCCTGCCTAAATAACAATGAGCAGTTCTTC. Protein sequence: CACLNNNEQFF.

The V and J genes are TRBV4-3 and TRBJ2-7; perhaps TRBD1 as D (5 bases). This CDR3 region has 17 residues. Deletions cut 0 bases from V and 5 bases from J, with 20 bases between. Germline assignment: CDR1 LGHNA and CDR2 YSLEER. DNA of the CDR3: TGCGCCAGCAGCCAAGATAACGGTCACTCCAGGGATAACGAGCAGTACTTC. Its translation: CASSQDNGHSRDNEQYF.

The rearrangement uses TRBV21-1 and TRBJ1-5; the D call of TRBD1 is as the table states it, not checked on the DNA. TRBV21-1 is an annotated pseudogene. The CDR3 consists of 18 residues. The CDR3 DNA follows: TGTGCCAGCAGTAAAGTGGGAACGAGGGACAGGGAGGATCAGCCCCAGCATTTT. Protein: CASSKVGTRDREDQPQHF.

This clone was recorded a few times. The chain is built from TRBV6-1 and TRBJ1-1; no clear D. V dropped 5 bases and J dropped 6 bases, with 10 bases sitting between them. This CDR3 spans 12 amino acids. Germline loops: CDR1 MNHNS, CDR2 SASEGT. The CDR3 region has the DNA TGTGCCAGCAGTTCCTACGGTCCTGAAGCTTTCTTT. Its translation is CASSSYGPEAFF.

The chain uses TRBV5-1 and TRBJ1-1; D is perhaps TRBD1 (6 bases). The CDR3 is 16 amino acids. Germline CDR1 is SGHRS and CDR2 is YFSETQ. Trimming removed 3 bases from V and 1 base from J, with 16 bases in between. As DNA, the CDR3 is TGCGCCAGCAGCTCTCGGGACACCGGACGGAACACTGAAGCTTTCTTT. This encodes CASSSRDTGRNTEAFF.

The rearrangement joins TRBV5-1 to TRBJ1-4; TRBD1 is a possible D gene (5 bases). The CDR3 is 15 amino acids. The germline V gene has CDR1 SGHRS and CDR2 YFSETQ. Between the trimmed V and J ends, which lost 5 bases and 1 base, there was a span of 12 bases. As DNA, the CDR3 is TGCGCCAGCAGACTGGGGGGGATAACTAATGAAAAACTGTTTTTT. It yields the protein CASRLGGITNEKLFF.

This chain joins TRBV7-3 and TRBJ1-2; no definite D call. V lost 5 bases, J lost 5 bases, and 15 bases lay in between. The CDR3 has 14 residues. Germline V gene data show CDR1 as SGHTA and CDR2 as FQGTGA. The CDR3 nucleotides are TGTGCCAGCAGCCCCTCGCTAGGGAGTTATGGCTACACCTTC. Translated: CASSPSLGSYGYTF. The full variable domain, rest sourced from reference TRBV7-3 and TRBJ1-2, is GAGVSQTPSNKVTEKGKYVELRCDPISGHTALYWYRQSLGQGPEFLIYFQGTGAADDSGLPNDRFFAVRPEGSVSTLKIQRTERGDSAVYLCASSPSLGSYGYTFGSGTRLTVV.

The CDR3 region has the DNA TGTGCCAGCAGCTTGGGCTACCCTAGAAAGTGGTTCTTC. This sequence encodes CASSLGYPRKWFF. This rearrangement joins TRBV5-4 to TRBJ2-1; D is uncertain. CDR1 SGHNT and CDR2 YYREEE come from the germline V gene (reference sequence). V was pared by 0 bases and J by 15 bases, with 16 bases between. CDR3 length: 13 amino acids.

The chain recombines TRBV23-1 with TRBJ2-7, with 13 bases fitting TRBD2. TRBV23-1 is an ORF, and what it does is uncertain. This CDR3 has 19 residues. Trimming took 1 base from V and 1 from J; bases not matched to a gene: 10. CDR3 sequence (DNA): TGCGCCAGCAGTCAATGGCCGAGGACTAGCGGGAGTAGGTCCTACGAGCAGTACTTC. This translates into CASSQWPRTSGSRSYEQYF.

This clone was detected a few times. This rearrangement joins TRBV19 to TRBJ2-7; 9 positions match TRBD1. Germline V gives CDR1 LNHDA, CDR2 SQIVND (reference sequence). The CDR3 spans 15 residues. V lost 5 bases to trimming and J lost 3 bases; unmatched junction nucleotides: 8. CDR3 loop: CASSASGTGFYEQYF. Here the CDR3 DNA reads TGTGCCAGTAGTGCCTCCGGGACAGGGTTCTACGAGCAGTACTTC. Full variable domain (missing parts from reference TRBV19 and TRBJ2-7): DGGITQSPKYLFRKEGQNVTLSCEQNLNHDAMYWYRQDPGQGLRLIYYSQIVNDFQKGDIAEGYSVSREKKESFPLTVTSAQKNPTAFYLCASSASGTGFYEQYFGPGTRLTVT.